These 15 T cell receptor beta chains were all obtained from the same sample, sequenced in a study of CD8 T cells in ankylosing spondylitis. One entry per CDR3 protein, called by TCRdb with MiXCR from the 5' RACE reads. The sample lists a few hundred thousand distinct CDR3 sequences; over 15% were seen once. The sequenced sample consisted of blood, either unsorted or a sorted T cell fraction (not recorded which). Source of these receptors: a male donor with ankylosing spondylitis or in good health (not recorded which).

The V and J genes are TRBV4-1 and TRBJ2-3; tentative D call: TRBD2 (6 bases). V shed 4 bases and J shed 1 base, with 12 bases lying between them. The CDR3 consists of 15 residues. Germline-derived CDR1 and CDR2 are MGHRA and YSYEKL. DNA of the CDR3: TGCGCCAGCAGCCCCCGGGACTCGGGCACAGATACGCAGTATTTT. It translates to CASSPRDSGTDTQYF.

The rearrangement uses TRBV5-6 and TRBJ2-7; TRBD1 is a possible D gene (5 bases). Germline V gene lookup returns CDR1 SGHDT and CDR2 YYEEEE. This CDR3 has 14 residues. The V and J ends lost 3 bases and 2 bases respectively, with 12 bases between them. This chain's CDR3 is CASSWTPTTYEQYF. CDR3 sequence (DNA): TGTGCCAGCAGCTGGACACCCACCACCTACGAGCAGTACTTC. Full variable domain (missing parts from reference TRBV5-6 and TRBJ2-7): DAGVTQSPTHLIKTRGQQVTLRCSPKSGHDTVSWYQQALGQGPQFIFQYYEEEERQRGNFPDRFSGHQFPNYSSELNVNALLLGDSALYLCASSWTPTTYEQYFGPGTRLTVT.

CDR3 protein: CASGLVWTGTSPYNEQFF. The CDR3 DNA reads as TGTGCTAGTGGTTTGGTCTGGACCGGGACGTCCCCCTACAATGAGCAGTTCTTC. The chain joins TRBV12-5 to TRBJ2-1; either TRBD1 or TRBD2 may supply D (5 bases each). Germline values: CDR1 LGHNT, CDR2 FRNRAP. The CDR3 loop spans 18 amino acids. V was trimmed by 0 bases and J by 2 bases, leaving 17 bases between them.

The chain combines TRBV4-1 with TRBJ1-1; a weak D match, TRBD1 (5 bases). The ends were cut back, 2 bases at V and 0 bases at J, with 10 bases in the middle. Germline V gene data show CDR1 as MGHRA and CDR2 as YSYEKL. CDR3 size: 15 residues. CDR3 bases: TGCGCCAGCAGCCAAACGGGACGGATGAACACTGAAGCTTTCTTT. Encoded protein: CASSQTGRMNTEAFF.

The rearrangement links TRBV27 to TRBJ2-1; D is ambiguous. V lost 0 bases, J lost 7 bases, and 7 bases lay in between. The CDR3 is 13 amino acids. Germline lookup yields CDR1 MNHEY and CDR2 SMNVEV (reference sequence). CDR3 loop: CASSLSPRNEQFF. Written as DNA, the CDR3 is TGTGCCAGCAGTTTATCCCCTAGAAATGAGCAGTTCTTC.

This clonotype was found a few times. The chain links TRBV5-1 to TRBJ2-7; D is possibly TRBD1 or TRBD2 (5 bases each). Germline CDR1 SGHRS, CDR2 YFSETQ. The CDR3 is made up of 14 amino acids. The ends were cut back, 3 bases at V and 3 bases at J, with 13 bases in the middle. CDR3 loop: CASSSGTKSYEQYF. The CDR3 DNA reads TGCGCCAGCAGCTCCGGGACGAAGAGCTACGAGCAGTACTTC.

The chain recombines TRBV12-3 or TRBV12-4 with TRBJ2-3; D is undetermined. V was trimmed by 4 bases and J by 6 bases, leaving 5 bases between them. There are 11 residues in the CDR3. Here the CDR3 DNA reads TGTGCCAGCAGTTCTCCGGATACGCAGTATTTT. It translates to CASSSPDTQYF.

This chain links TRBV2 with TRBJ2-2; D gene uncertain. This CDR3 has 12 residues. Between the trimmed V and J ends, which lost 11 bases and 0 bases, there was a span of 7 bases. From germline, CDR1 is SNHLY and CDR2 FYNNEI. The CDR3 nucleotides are TGTGCCGGGATTGCGAACACCGGGGAGCTGTTTTTT. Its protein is CAGIANTGELFF.

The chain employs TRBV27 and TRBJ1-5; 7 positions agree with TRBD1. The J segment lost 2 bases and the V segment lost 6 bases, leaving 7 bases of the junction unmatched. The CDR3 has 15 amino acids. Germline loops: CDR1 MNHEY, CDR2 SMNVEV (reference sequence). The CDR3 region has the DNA TGTGCCAGCAGCGTCAGGGGGAGAGGCAATCAGCCCCAGCATTTT. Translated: CASSVRGRGNQPQHF.

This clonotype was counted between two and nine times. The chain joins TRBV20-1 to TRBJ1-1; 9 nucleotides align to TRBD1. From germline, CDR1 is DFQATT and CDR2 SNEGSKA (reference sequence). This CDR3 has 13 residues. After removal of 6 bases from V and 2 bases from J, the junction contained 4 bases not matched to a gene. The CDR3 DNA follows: TGCAGTGCCCCAACAGGGGGCAACACTGAAGCTTTCTTT. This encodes CSAPTGGNTEAFF.

The CDR3 reads CASSLGLAGDIYEQYF. The CDR3 DNA reads as TGTGCCAGCAGTTTGGGACTAGCGGGAGATATCTACGAGCAGTACTTC. The chain links TRBV27 to TRBJ2-7, with 14 bases lining up with TRBD2. The CDR3 is 16 residues long. Trimming removed 3 bases from V and 3 bases from J; junction bases left unmatched: 4. Germline V gives CDR1 MNHEY, CDR2 SMNVEV (reference sequence).

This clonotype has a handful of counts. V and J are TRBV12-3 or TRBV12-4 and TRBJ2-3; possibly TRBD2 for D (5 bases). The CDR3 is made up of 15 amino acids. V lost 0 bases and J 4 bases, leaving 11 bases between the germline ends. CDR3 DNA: TGTGCCAGCAGTTTAGCGGGAGCAGATTCAGATACGCAGTATTTT. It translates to CASSLAGADSDTQYF.

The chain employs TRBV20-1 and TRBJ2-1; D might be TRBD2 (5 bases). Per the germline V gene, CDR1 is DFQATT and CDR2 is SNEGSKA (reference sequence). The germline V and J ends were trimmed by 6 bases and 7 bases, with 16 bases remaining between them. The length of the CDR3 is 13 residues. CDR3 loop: CSARLNLMNEQFF. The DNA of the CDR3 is TGCAGTGCCAGACTAAACCTAATGAATGAGCAGTTCTTC.

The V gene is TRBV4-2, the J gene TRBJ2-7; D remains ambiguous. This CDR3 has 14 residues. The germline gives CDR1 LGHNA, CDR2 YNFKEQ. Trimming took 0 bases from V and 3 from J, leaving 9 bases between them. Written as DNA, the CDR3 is TGTGCCAGCAGCCAAGATACGGCCAACTACGAGCAGTACTTC. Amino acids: CASSQDTANYEQYF.

As DNA, the CDR3 is TGTGCCAGCGCCGACCGGACTAAAAGGGGGTACGAGCAGTACTTC. It codes for CASADRTKRGYEQYF. The chain couples TRBV3-1 to TRBJ2-7; D assignment may be TRBD1 or TRBD2 (6 bases each). V lost 8 bases and J lost 4, with 21 bases in between. Germline V gene lookup returns CDR1 LGHDT and CDR2 YNNKEL (reference sequence). The CDR3 contains 15 residues.